Presented here are 20 T cell receptor beta chains from one specimen sequenced in a study of shared clonotypes between healthy human individuals. CD45RO negativity and positive selection for CCR7 defined naive CD8 cells, a population that excluded terminally differentiated effector memory CD45RA+ cells. The assay was immunoSEQ multiplex PCR, and TCRdb's table has in-frame clones only and misses some. The sample records about 800,000 clones, 90% to 97% being singletons. The specimen was naive CD8+ T cells sorted from blood. The receptor source for this set is a young man in good health.

This clone was detected only once. This chain links TRBV29-1 with TRBJ2-2; tentatively, D is TRBD1 (7 bases). The V end lost 4 bases, the J end lost 3 bases, and 18 bases lay between the germline ends. This CDR3 has 16 amino acids. Germline V gene data show CDR1 as SQVTM and CDR2 as ANQGSEA. Written as DNA, the CDR3 is TGCAGCGTTGGGGTCAGGGGGGTCGGTGACACCGGGGAGCTGTTTTTT. It specifies CSVGVRGVGDTGELFF.

The chain has TRBV13 and TRBJ2-5; D is unclear. The CDR3 contains 14 residues. V lost 1 base and J 5 bases, leaving 11 bases between the germline ends. Germline-derived CDR1 and CDR2 are PRHDT and FYEKMQ (reference sequence). CDR3 residues: CASSLVATRETQYF. The CDR3 DNA sequence: TGTGCCAGCAGCTTAGTGGCCACGCGGGAGACCCAGTACTTC.

The V gene is TRBV5-8, the J gene TRBJ2-2; D is unresolved. The V and J ends lost 0 bases and 5 bases respectively, with 17 bases between them. This CDR3 is 17 amino acids long. Germline V gives CDR1 SGHTS, CDR2 YDEGEE. The CDR3 is CASSLGYNERITGELFF. CDR3 nucleotide sequence: TGTGCCAGCAGCTTGGGATACAACGAGAGGATAACCGGGGAGCTGTTTTTT.

The V call is TRBV15, the J call TRBJ2-7; perhaps TRBD1 as D (6 bases). CDR1 LNHNV and CDR2 YYDKDF come from the germline V gene (reference sequence). The CDR3 consists of 16 residues. With 1 base removed from V and 3 bases from J, the gap between germline ends came to 16 bases. The CDR3 here is CATSRASSGAYYEQYF. In DNA form, the CDR3 reads TGTGCCACCAGCAGAGCGTCCTCAGGGGCCTACTACGAGCAGTACTTC.

This chain uses TRBV4-1 with TRBJ2-5; D remains unclear. CDR1 is MGHRA, CDR2 YSYEKL, per germline. The CDR3 has 13 residues. V was pared by 2 bases and J by 2 bases, with 6 bases between. CDR3 loop: CASSQSSQETQYF. The CDR3 DNA follows: TGCGCCAGCAGCCAATCTTCACAAGAGACCCAGTACTTC.

The gene calls are TRBV27 and TRBJ2-5, with D possibly TRBD2 on 5 matching bases. The V end was cut by 3 bases, the J end by 5 bases, with 10 bases between. Looked up from germline, CDR1 is MNHEY and CDR2 is SMNVEV (reference sequence). CDR3 length equals 13 residues. In DNA form, the CDR3 reads TGTGCCAGCAGTTTTGCGGGCGAGGAGACCCAGTACTTC. Its translation is CASSFAGEETQYF.

There are a few counts of this clone. The chain has TRBV5-4 and TRBJ2-2; D perhaps matches TRBD2 (5 bases). The CDR3 sequence is 15 residues long. V was shortened by 3 bases and J by 4 bases, with 13 bases between the two germline ends. Germline V gene sequence: CDR1 SGHNT, CDR2 YYREEE (reference sequence). The CDR3 loop reads CASSYSAEGTGELFF. The CDR3 DNA reads as TGTGCCAGCAGCTACAGCGCAGAGGGCACCGGGGAGCTGTTTTTT.

The chain combines TRBV11-2 with TRBJ1-5; possibly TRBD1 for D (6 bases). The germline V gene encodes CDR1 SGHAT and CDR2 FQNNGV. V lost 6 bases and J lost 5, with 8 bases in between. The CDR3 sequence is 12 residues long. CDR3 protein: CASSTGYQPQHF. CDR3 DNA sequence: TGTGCCAGCAGTACAGGGTATCAGCCCCAGCATTTT.

The chain links TRBV5-1 to TRBJ1-5; perhaps TRBD1 as D (6 bases). Trimming stripped 4 bases from V and 0 bases from J, with 23 bases between. Germline V gene data show CDR1 as SGHRS and CDR2 as YFSETQ. This CDR3 spans 19 amino acids. In nucleotides, the CDR3 is TGCGCCAGCAGCCAGATAGCAGGGGAGGTTCGCTGTAGCAATCAGCCCCAGCATTTT. This codes for CASSQIAGEVRCSNQPQHF.

The CDR3 DNA reads TGTGCCAGCAGCCACCCTACTAGCGGCACAGATACGCAGTATTTT. Protein: CASSHPTSGTDTQYF. This rearrangement joins TRBV7-9 to TRBJ2-3; 7 bases are a match to TRBD2. The CDR3 covers 15 residues. Germline V lookup: CDR1 SEHNR, CDR2 FQNEAQ (reference sequence). Trimming at V came to 5 bases and at J to 1 base, leaving 6 bases not matched to a gene.

Only a few counts were recorded for this clone. V usage is TRBV27 and J usage is TRBJ2-2; D gene uncertain. V was clipped by 6 bases and J by 5 bases, with 10 bases between them. Germline loops: CDR1 MNHEY, CDR2 SMNVEV (reference sequence). This CDR3 is 13 amino acids long. CDR3 bases: TGTGCCAGCAGCCGATACCTTACCGGGGAGCTGTTTTTT. As protein: CASSRYLTGELFF.

Only one count was recorded for this clone. The V and J genes are TRBV7-3 and TRBJ2-2; 13 bases agree with TRBD2. The CDR3 has 20 residues. After removal of 1 base from V and 1 base from J, the junction contained 9 bases not matched to a gene. Germline V gene lookup returns CDR1 SGHTA and CDR2 FQGTGA. CDR3 nucleotide sequence: TGTGCCAGCAGCTTAAACCCCGGGACTAGCGGGAACTGGAACACCGGGGAGCTGTTTTTT. Its translation is CASSLNPGTSGNWNTGELFF.

The V gene is TRBV5-1, the J gene TRBJ1-2; TRBD1 matches at 10 bases. CDR3 length: 15 residues. The germline CDR1 and CDR2 sequences are SGHRS and YFSETQ. V lost 2 bases, J lost 6 bases, and 7 bases stayed unmatched. The CDR3 sequence is CASSLRTGGLDGYTF. In nucleotides, the CDR3 is TGCGCCAGCAGCTTACGGACAGGGGGTCTTGATGGCTACACCTTC.

The chain employs TRBV7-2 and TRBJ2-1; no clear D. This CDR3 is built from 13 residues. The germline CDR1 and CDR2 sequences are SGHTA and FQGNSA. Trimming left V 6 bases short and J 2 bases short, with 8 bases between. The CDR3 coding sequence is TGTGCCAGCAGTCTCCCCACCTACAATGAGCAGTTCTTC. As protein: CASSLPTYNEQFF.

The chain carries TRBV10-2 and TRBJ2-7; D is perhaps TRBD2 (6 bases). Looked up from germline, CDR1 is WSHSY and CDR2 is SAAADI. The CDR3 has 12 amino acids. Trimming left V 4 bases short and J 5 bases short, with 9 bases between. The CDR3 spells CASSGLANEQYF. CDR3 nucleotide sequence: TGCGCCAGCAGTGGTCTAGCGAACGAGCAGTACTTC.

The chain links TRBV7-3 to TRBJ2-3, with 10 bases fitting TRBD2. CDR1 and CDR2 (germline): SGHTA, FQGTGA. This CDR3 has 16 residues. J lost 4 bases, V lost 5 bases, and 9 bases had no gene match. CDR3 protein: CASSPGTSVFADTQYF. The CDR3 DNA reads as TGTGCCAGCAGCCCCGGGACTAGCGTTTTTGCAGATACGCAGTATTTT.

The chain uses TRBV29-1 and TRBJ2-7, with 7 bases identical to TRBD2. Germline-derived CDR1 and CDR2 are SQVTM and ANQGSEA. The V and J ends lost 3 bases and 3 bases, in that order; junction bases with no gene match: 5. The CDR3 consists of 13 residues. The CDR3 here is CSVEWERDYEQYF. The CDR3 region has the DNA TGCAGCGTTGAGTGGGAGCGGGACTACGAGCAGTACTTC.

The chain uses TRBV5-4 and TRBJ1-1; D remains ambiguous. CDR1 and CDR2 (germline): SGHNT, YYREEE (reference sequence). V was clipped by 0 bases and J by 3 bases, with 3 bases between them. This CDR3 spans 12 amino acids. CDR3 protein: CASSLVDTEAFF. CDR3 bases: TGTGCCAGCAGCTTGGTGGACACTGAAGCTTTCTTT.

This sequence joins TRBV10-2 and TRBJ2-1; 8 bases line up with TRBD1. This CDR3 region has 15 residues. With 0 bases clipped from V and 7 bases from J, the junction kept 5 bases outside the gene matches. Germline V lookup: CDR1 WSHSY, CDR2 SAAADI. CDR3 region: CASSESRDRTNEQFF. CDR3 nucleotides: TGCGCCAGCAGTGAGTCCCGGGACAGGACGAATGAGCAGTTCTTC.

V usage is TRBV4-1 and J usage is TRBJ2-3; no definite D call. The CDR3 extends over 16 amino acids. From germline, CDR1 is MGHRA and CDR2 YSYEKL. The V end lost 3 bases, the J end lost 2 bases, and 15 bases lay between the germline ends. The CDR3 DNA is TGCGCCAGCAGCCAGTTAGGAGAGGAGCTCACAGATACGCAGTATTTT. It yields the protein CASSQLGEELTDTQYF.